This T cell receptor beta chain came from a study of T cells in narcolepsy. Study details: Healthy controls were enrolled alongside patients with narcolepsy type 1 or type 2. Study-wide points: Reportedly, autoreactive clonotypes were serially detected in patients' blood but not controls'.

Here immunoSEQ multiplex PCR was the method, and the copy in TCRdb shows in-frame clones only, minus some. This sample has about 21,000 clones, with approximately 90% found just once. Trimming cost V 0 bases and J 3 bases, with 8 bases left between them. The CDR3 has 14 residues. Germline loops: CDR1 MNHNY, CDR2 SVGAGI (reference sequence). Note on this clone: Its antigen is as yet unknown.

The chain carries TRBV6-6 and TRBJ2-5; the D call may be TRBD1 or TRBD2 (5 bases each). The receptor's source is a human donor with narcolepsy. Sample: CD45RA- memory CD4+ T cells from PBMCs. The CDR3 region has the DNA TGTGCCAGCAGTTACTCGGGGACCAAAGAGACCCAGTACTTC. Encoded protein: CASSYSGTKETQYF.